Each of the 32 T cell receptor beta chains below was sequenced from the same sample in a study of cytomegalovirus exposure and HLA in healthy donors. It was with 60 Vbeta and 13 Jbeta primers that the PCR ran. TCRdb's table, derived via immunoSEQ multiplex PCR, lists solely in-frame clones and lacks some. The table has about 110,000 clones, roughly 71% seen once. Sequenced input: PBMCs. The receptors were sampled from a man in his late teens or twenties in good health and CMV-seropositive.

This clone came up a few times. One end of the junction does not line up with germline, which may come from a read error. This chain uses TRBV5-1 with TRBJ2-1; 8 bases are a match to TRBD2. The CDR3 spans 15 residues. CDR1 is SGHRS, CDR2 YFSETQ, per germline. CDR3 DNA sequence: TGCGCCAGCACCCACAGTGCGGGGGGATCCAATGCGCAGTTCTTC. Protein product: CASTHSAGGSNAQFF.

The chain employs TRBV10-2 and TRBJ1-2; TRBD1 aligns across 7 bases. Germline CDR1 WSHSY, CDR2 SAAADI. The length of the CDR3 is 12 residues. Losses at the gene ends were 6 bases for V and 6 bases for J; bases not matched to a gene: 4. The CDR3 reads CASRGTANGYTF. The CDR3 DNA sequence: TGCGCCAGCAGGGGGACAGCGAATGGCTACACCTTC.

This chain connects TRBV5-1 to TRBJ1-5; D might be TRBD1 (6 bases). The CDR3 totals 14 residues. From germline, CDR1 is SGHRS and CDR2 YFSETQ. V was shortened by 1 base and J by 7 bases, with 12 bases between the two germline ends. The CDR3 nucleotides are TGCGCCAGCAGCTTGAGGGCAGGGGACCAGCCCCAGCATTTT. It codes for CASSLRAGDQPQHF.

This clone was recorded a few times. The CDR3 nucleotides are TGTGCCAGCAGCCACCCCGGGACAGCCTATGGCTACACCTTC. Protein: CASSHPGTAYGYTF. V usage is TRBV28 and J usage is TRBJ1-2; 7 bases agree with TRBD1. The trim removed 6 bases at V and 4 bases at J, leaving 8 bases unmatched. CDR1 and CDR2 from the germline V gene are MDHEN and SYDVKM. The CDR3 runs 14 residues.

The table lists this clone with a few counts. V usage is TRBV5-1 and J usage is TRBJ1-2, with D perhaps TRBD1 (6 bases). The CDR3 consists of 16 residues. From germline, CDR1 is SGHRS and CDR2 YFSETQ. With 3 bases removed from V and 4 bases from J, the gap between germline ends came to 19 bases. The CDR3 DNA is TGCGCCAGCAGCTCTGGGGGCGCGGCCACTTCCTATGGCTACACCTTC. As protein: CASSSGGAATSYGYTF. Full variable domain (outside the CDR3, taken from reference TRBV5-1 and TRBJ1-2): KAGVTQTPRYLIKTRGQQVTLSCSPISGHRSVSWYQQTPGQGLQFLFEYFSETQRNKGNFPGRFSGRQFSNSRSEMNVSTLELGDSALYLCASSSGGAATSYGYTFGSGTRLTVV.

Notes on this clone: Relative to the germline gene, one junction end is altered; a read error may explain this. This chain connects TRBV27 to TRBJ2-2, with a weak D call TRBD2 (6 bases). The CDR3 loop spans 14 amino acids. Germline V lookup: CDR1 MNHEY, CDR2 SMNVEV (reference sequence). The CDR3 nucleotides are TGTGCCAGCAGTTCGGTGGAGATCACCGGGGGGCTGTTTTTT. Its protein is CASSSVEITGGLFF.

This chain joins TRBV12-5 and TRBJ1-1, with unresolved D. V gave up 3 bases and J gave up 11 bases, with 16 bases separating them. There are 13 residues in the CDR3. The germline V gene has CDR1 LGHNT and CDR2 FRNRAP. The CDR3 reads CASGFFSPPGAFF. In DNA form, the CDR3 reads TGTGCTAGTGGTTTCTTCTCACCCCCGGGGGCTTTCTTT.

The V and J genes are TRBV27 and TRBJ1-5; TRBD1 is a possible D gene (5 bases). V gave up 11 bases and J gave up 0 bases, with 17 bases separating them. This CDR3 region has 15 residues. From germline, CDR1 is MNHEY and CDR2 SMNVEV (reference sequence). CDR3 sequence: CAAGRGPFSNQPQHF. The CDR3 region has the DNA TGTGCCGCCGGGCGGGGCCCATTTAGCAATCAGCCCCAGCATTTT.

V gene TRBV7-6 combines with J gene TRBJ2-5; TRBD2 matches at 12 bases. The CDR3 loop spans 16 amino acids. Losses at the gene ends were 0 bases for V and 3 bases for J; bases not matched to a gene: 2. CDR1 is SGHVS, CDR2 FNYEAQ, per germline. In nucleotides, the CDR3 is TGTGCCAGCAGCTTAGCCTCTAGCGGGGGGGAAGAGACCCAGTACTTC. This gives the protein CASSLASSGGEETQYF.

This sequence joins TRBV7-9 and TRBJ2-5; possibly TRBD2 for D (6 bases). The CDR3 totals 17 residues. Trimming shortened V by 5 bases and J by 2 bases, and 21 bases separated the two germline ends. CDR1 and CDR2 from the germline V gene are SEHNR and FQNEAQ (reference sequence). The CDR3 nucleotides read TGTGCCAGCAGCCCTGGTAATACGGGGGAGAATCAAGAGACCCAGTACTTC. Its translation is CASSPGNTGENQETQYF.

This clone was seen a handful of times. CDR3 DNA sequence: TGTGCCATCAGTGAGAAGTGGCGGAGCTCCTATAATTCACCCCTCCACTTT. This translates into CAISEKWRSSYNSPLHF. The chain carries TRBV10-3 and TRBJ1-6; D remains unclear. This CDR3 comprises 17 residues. With 2 bases removed from V and 0 bases from J, the gap between germline ends came to 11 bases. The germline CDR1 and CDR2 sequences are ENHRY and SYGVKD.

V gene TRBV19 combines with J gene TRBJ1-2, with D tentatively TRBD1 (5 bases). The length of the CDR3 is 12 residues. Germline values: CDR1 LNHDA, CDR2 SQIVND (reference sequence). Deletions cut 7 bases from V and 2 bases from J, with 8 bases between. Written as DNA, the CDR3 is TGTGCCAGTATTGGGGGGAACTATGGCTACACCTTC. It specifies CASIGGNYGYTF.

About this clone: One end of the junction fails to match germline, which may point to a read error. The J gene is TRBJ1-1, the V gene TRBV7-9; D unclear. The germline gives CDR1 SEHNR, CDR2 FQNEAQ (reference sequence). There are 14 residues in the CDR3. The CDR3 loop reads CSSSKPDTLAEAFF. Here the CDR3 DNA reads TGTTCCAGCAGCAAACCAGACACTTTGGCTGAAGCTTTCTTT.

This chain joins TRBV5-1 and TRBJ2-2; 7 positions agree with TRBD2. This CDR3 spans 16 amino acids. With V trimmed by 9 bases and J by 4 bases, 15 bases remained unmatched. Germline V lookup: CDR1 SGHRS, CDR2 YFSETQ. The CDR3 coding sequence is TGCGCCACCACCAAATCCGGGACTACCCCCACCGGGGAGCTGTTTTTT. It encodes CATTKSGTTPTGELFF.

The chain links TRBV13 to TRBJ1-2, with 11 bases matching TRBD1. CDR1 PRHDT and CDR2 FYEKMQ come from the germline V gene (reference sequence). The CDR3 sequence is 14 residues long. Trimming removed 4 bases from V and 5 bases from J; junction bases left unmatched: 3. CDR3 coding DNA: TGTGCCAGCAGCTCCGGGACAGGGGGATATGGCTACACCTTC. This gives the protein CASSSGTGGYGYTF. The full variable domain, in which reference TRBV13 and TRBJ1-2 provide the parts outside the CDR3, is AAGVIQSPRHLIKEKRETATLKCYPIPRHDTVYWYQQGPGQDPQFLISFYEKMQSDKGSIPDRFSAQQFSDYHSELNMSSLELGDSALYFCASSSGTGGYGYTFGSGTRLTVV.

The V call is TRBV5-6, the J call TRBJ2-2; D not resolved. Germline loops: CDR1 SGHDT, CDR2 YYEEEE. The germline V and J ends were trimmed by 0 bases and 6 bases, with 15 bases remaining between them. CDR3 length: 16 residues. CDR3 in amino acids: CASSLVRSASSGELFF. CDR3 DNA sequence: TGTGCCAGCAGCTTGGTACGGAGTGCGTCTTCCGGGGAGCTGTTTTTT. Full variable domain (missing parts from reference TRBV5-6 and TRBJ2-2): DAGVTQSPTHLIKTRGQQVTLRCSPKSGHDTVSWYQQALGQGPQFIFQYYEEEERQRGNFPDRFSGHQFPNYSSELNVNALLLGDSALYLCASSLVRSASSGELFFGEGSRLTVL.

J is TRBJ2-3 and V is TRBV7-2, with 11 bases matching TRBD2. Germline V gene data show CDR1 as SGHTA and CDR2 as FQGNSA. This CDR3 has 17 amino acids. Trimming at V came to 2 bases and at J to 0 bases, leaving 4 bases not matched to a gene. The CDR3 nucleotides are TGTGCCAGCAGCTTACTTAGCGGGGGGGCGAGCACAGATACGCAGTATTTT. Translating it yields CASSLLSGGASTDTQYF.

A few counts support this clone. The chain recombines TRBV27 with TRBJ2-1; 10 positions match TRBD2. V lost 2 bases to trimming and J lost 8 bases; unmatched junction nucleotides: 6. The germline V gene encodes CDR1 MNHEY and CDR2 SMNVEV (reference sequence). CDR3 length: 15 residues. This CDR3 reads CASSLSGGAPYEQFF. Written as DNA, the CDR3 is TGTGCCAGCAGTTTAAGCGGGGGGGCTCCCTATGAGCAGTTCTTC.

The chain employs TRBV7-8 and TRBJ2-3, with unresolved D. V gave up 3 bases and J gave up 7 bases, with 20 bases separating them. The CDR3 has 16 residues. Germline CDR1 SGHVS, CDR2 FQNEAQ. The CDR3 reads CASSFRMAESWNTQYF. CDR3 sequence (DNA): TGTGCCAGCAGCTTTAGAATGGCGGAAAGTTGGAATACGCAGTATTTT. Full variable domain (remainder filled in from reference TRBV7-8 and TRBJ2-3): GAGVSQSPRYKVAKRGQDVALRCDPISGHVSLFWYQQALGQGPEFLTYFQNEAQLDKSGLPSDRFFAERPEGSVSTLKIQRTQQEDSAVYLCASSFRMAESWNTQYFGPGTRLTVL.

The rearrangement uses TRBV4-1 and TRBJ2-7, with D perhaps TRBD1 (5 bases). The V and J ends lost 0 bases and 4 bases respectively, with 13 bases between them. The CDR3 spans 15 residues. Germline assignment: CDR1 MGHRA and CDR2 YSYEKL. CDR3 amino acids: CASSQDWSGKYEQYV. CDR3 bases: TGCGCCAGCAGCCAAGATTGGTCAGGGAAGTACGAGCAGTACGTC.

CDR3 in DNA: TGTGCCAGCAGTACAGGGACCTCTAGCAATCAGCCCCAGCATTTT. Protein: CASSTGTSSNQPQHF. The chain combines TRBV6-1 with TRBJ1-5; D may be TRBD1 (6 bases). Germline V gives CDR1 MNHNS, CDR2 SASEGT. The CDR3 covers 15 residues. Trimming shortened V by 5 bases and J by 0 bases, and 11 bases separated the two germline ends.

This rearrangement joins TRBV27 to TRBJ2-7; D is unresolved. V dropped 3 bases and J dropped 0 bases, with 12 bases sitting between them. From germline, CDR1 is MNHEY and CDR2 SMNVEV (reference sequence). The CDR3 consists of 15 residues. The CDR3 here is CASSLSGLSSYEQYV. The CDR3 DNA is TGTGCCAGCAGTTTGTCAGGTCTATCCTCCTACGAGCAGTACGTC.

V usage is TRBV7-2 and J usage is TRBJ2-7, with 10 bases lining up with TRBD1. Germline lookup yields CDR1 SGHTA and CDR2 FQGNSA. Losses at the gene ends were 1 base for V and 3 bases for J; bases not matched to a gene: 6. The CDR3 consists of 16 residues. The CDR3 sequence: CASSLVVGQGGYEQYF. The DNA for the CDR3 is TGTGCCAGCAGCTTAGTGGTAGGACAGGGGGGCTACGAGCAGTACTTC.

This clone was found a few times. The J gene is TRBJ1-5, the V gene TRBV5-8; D gene unclear. The CDR3 spans 15 residues. V gave up 0 bases and J gave up 1 base, with 8 bases separating them. Looked up from germline, CDR1 is SGHTS and CDR2 is YDEGEE. CDR3 sequence reads: CASSLVQKSNQPQHF. The CDR3 DNA follows: TGTGCCAGCAGCTTGGTTCAGAAGAGCAATCAGCCCCAGCATTTT.

Comment on this clone: Other DNA sequences from this sample encode an identical CDR3 as well. The genes are TRBV18 and TRBJ1-5; 9 nucleotides agree with TRBD1. Germline trimming cut 3 bases from V and 4 bases from J; bases unmatched to any gene: 4. In germline, CDR1 is KGHSH, CDR2 LQKENI. The length of the CDR3 is 15 residues. CDR3 residues: CASSPDRGGNQPQHF. The CDR3 bases are TGTGCCAGCTCACCGGACAGGGGAGGGAATCAGCCCCAGCATTTT.

The CDR3 protein is CASWDRGRSGYTF. DNA of the CDR3: TGTGCCAGTTGGGACAGGGGGCGGTCGGGCTACACCTTC. The gene calls are TRBV28 and TRBJ1-2; 12 bases align to TRBD1. CDR1 is MDHEN, CDR2 SYDVKM, per germline. CDR3 length: 13 residues. Trimming removed 9 bases from V and 8 bases from J; junction bases left unmatched: 7.

J is TRBJ2-5 and V is TRBV29-1, with 9 positions matching TRBD2. The V segment lost 7 bases and the J segment 5 bases; nucleotides outside the gene matches: 11. Germline values: CDR1 SQVTM, CDR2 ANQGSEA. The CDR3 is 14 amino acids. The CDR3 region has the DNA TGCAGCGCCCCGGGACTAGCCGGGCGGGAGACCCAGTACTTC. This gives the protein CSAPGLAGRETQYF.

This clone turned up a few times. This rearrangement joins TRBV4-1 to TRBJ2-1; 7 nucleotides match TRBD1. There are 15 residues in the CDR3. V shed 1 base, J shed 4 bases, and the junction held 4 bases outside the gene matches. Germline CDR1 and CDR2: MGHRA and YSYEKL. The CDR3 is CASSQVQGEYNEQFF. In DNA, the CDR3 is TGCGCCAGCAGCCAAGTGCAGGGGGAATACAATGAGCAGTTCTTC.

The rearrangement links TRBV5-6 to TRBJ2-1, with a tentative D call TRBD1 (6 bases). CDR3 length equals 14 residues. V lost 0 bases to trimming and J lost 3 bases, with 7 bases between them. Germline V lookup: CDR1 SGHDT, CDR2 YYEEEE. DNA for the CDR3: TGTGCCAGCAGCTTGGTAGGGGGCTACAATGAGCAGTTCTTC. This codes for CASSLVGGYNEQFF.

V and J are TRBV5-4 and TRBJ1-4; possible D gene TRBD1, 5 bases. Germline CDR1 reads SGHNT; CDR2 reads YYREEE (reference sequence). Trimming cost V 3 bases and J 3 bases, with 12 bases left between them. This CDR3 comprises 15 residues. The CDR3 spells CASSSGGGANEKLFF. The CDR3 bases are TGTGCCAGCAGCTCCGGGGGAGGGGCTAATGAAAAACTGTTTTTT.

This chain connects TRBV5-1 to TRBJ2-7, with no clear D. The CDR3 extends over 16 amino acids. Per germline, CDR1 SGHRS and CDR2 YFSETQ. Between the trimmed V and J ends, which lost 4 bases and 3 bases, there was a span of 20 bases. CDR3 residues: CASSRKWAGNIYEQYF. The CDR3 coding sequence is TGCGCCAGCAGCCGGAAGTGGGCAGGAAATATCTACGAGCAGTACTTC.

The J gene is TRBJ1-1, the V gene TRBV6-5; no clear D. CDR1 is MNHEY and CDR2 is SVGAGI in the germline V gene. Trimming left V 7 bases short and J 1 base short, with 16 bases between. The CDR3 sequence is 15 residues long. The CDR3 nucleotides are TGTGCCAGCATTTCCTTGAGGGTATCGAACACTGAAGCTTTCTTT. This translates into CASISLRVSNTEAFF.